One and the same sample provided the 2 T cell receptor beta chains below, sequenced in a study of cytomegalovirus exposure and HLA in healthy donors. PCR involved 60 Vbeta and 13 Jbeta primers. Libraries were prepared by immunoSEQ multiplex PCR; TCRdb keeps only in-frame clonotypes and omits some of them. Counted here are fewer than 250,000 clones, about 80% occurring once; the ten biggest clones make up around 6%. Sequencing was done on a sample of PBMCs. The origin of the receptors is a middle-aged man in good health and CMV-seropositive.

CDR3 in amino acids: CASSPDRGLYEQYF. CDR3 nucleotide sequence: TGTGCCAGCTCACCTGACAGGGGGCTTTACGAGCAGTACTTC. The chain uses TRBV18 and TRBJ2-7; TRBD1 aligns across 10 bases. Germline V gene sequence: CDR1 KGHSH, CDR2 LQKENI. The CDR3 consists of 14 residues. Unmatched junction bases numbered 3, after V lost 3 bases and J lost 4 bases.

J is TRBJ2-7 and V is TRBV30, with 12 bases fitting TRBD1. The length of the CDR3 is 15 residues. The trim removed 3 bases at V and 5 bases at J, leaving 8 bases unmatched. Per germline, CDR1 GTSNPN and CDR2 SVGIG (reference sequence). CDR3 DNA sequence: TGTGCCTGGAGCTACGGAGGGACAGGGGGCCACGAGCAGTACTTC. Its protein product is CAWSYGGTGGHEQYF. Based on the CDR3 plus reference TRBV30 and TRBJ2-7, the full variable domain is SQTIHQWPATLVQPVGSPLSLECTVEGTSNPNLYWYRQAAGRGLQLLFYSVGIGQISSEVPQNLSASRPQDRQFILSSKKLLLSDSGFYLCAWSYGGTGGHEQYFGPGTRLTVT.